The sequence of this T cell receptor beta chain was determined in a study of sequential checkpoint blockade in melanoma. Treatment described: randomized to nivolumab then ipilimumab (arm A) or the reverse (arm B). Assay: immunoSEQ multiplex PCR; the TCRdb copy retains only in-frame clones and omits some. The sample lists roughly 9,300 clones, roughly 74% occurring once. CDR1 is SEHNR and CDR2 is FQNEAQ in the germline V gene (reference sequence). V lost 4 bases to trimming and J lost 3 bases, with 16 bases between them. The CDR3 extends over 15 amino acids. In its sample, this clone was seen a few times.

This clonotype was sampled from a human donor with melanoma. Sequenced here: CD8+ T cells sorted from blood (inferred from file names), sampled from a patient given nivolumab and ipilimumab in sequence. The chain employs TRBV7-9 and TRBJ2-7, with D perhaps TRBD1 (5 bases). The CDR3 region is CASSSEGGHIYEQYF. The CDR3 coding sequence is TGTGCCAGCAGCTCCGAAGGTGGACACATCTACGAGCAGTACTTC.